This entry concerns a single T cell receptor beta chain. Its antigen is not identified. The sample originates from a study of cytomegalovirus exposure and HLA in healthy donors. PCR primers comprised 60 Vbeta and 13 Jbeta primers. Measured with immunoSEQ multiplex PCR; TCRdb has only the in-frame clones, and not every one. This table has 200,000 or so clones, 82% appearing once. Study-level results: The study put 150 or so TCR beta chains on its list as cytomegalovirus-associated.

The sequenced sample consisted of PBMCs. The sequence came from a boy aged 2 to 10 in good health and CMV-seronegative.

Here the CDR3 DNA reads TGCGCCAGCAGCCTAAACTGGGAGTCGGATGGCTACACCTTC. It codes for CASSLNWESDGYTF. The chain links TRBV4-3 to TRBJ1-2; the D is unclear. The germline V gene encodes CDR1 LGHNA and CDR2 YSLEER. V was clipped by 4 bases and J by 6 bases, with 15 bases between them. CDR3 length: 14 amino acids.